This T cell receptor (beta chain) was identified during a study of patients and donors after allogeneic stem cell transplantation. One entry per CDR3 protein, called by TCRdb with MiXCR from the RT-PCR reads. The sample yields about 230,000 distinct CDR3 sequences, 14% seen once. Material: blood, either unsorted or a sorted T cell fraction (not recorded which). The source is a human donor who was either an allogeneic HSCT recipient or a stem cell or donor lymphocyte infusion donor (not recorded which). It is not recorded whose cells these are; they may come from a transplant donor.

CDR3 sequence reads: CASSRGDKIYEQYF. In DNA form, the CDR3 reads TGCGCCAGCAGCAGAGGGGACAAGATCTACGAGCAGTACTTC. J is TRBJ2-7 and V is TRBV5-1; maybe TRBD1 (6 bases). The CDR3 is 14 amino acids. Germline assignment: CDR1 SGHRS and CDR2 YFSETQ. V lost 4 bases, J lost 3 bases, and 14 bases lay in between.